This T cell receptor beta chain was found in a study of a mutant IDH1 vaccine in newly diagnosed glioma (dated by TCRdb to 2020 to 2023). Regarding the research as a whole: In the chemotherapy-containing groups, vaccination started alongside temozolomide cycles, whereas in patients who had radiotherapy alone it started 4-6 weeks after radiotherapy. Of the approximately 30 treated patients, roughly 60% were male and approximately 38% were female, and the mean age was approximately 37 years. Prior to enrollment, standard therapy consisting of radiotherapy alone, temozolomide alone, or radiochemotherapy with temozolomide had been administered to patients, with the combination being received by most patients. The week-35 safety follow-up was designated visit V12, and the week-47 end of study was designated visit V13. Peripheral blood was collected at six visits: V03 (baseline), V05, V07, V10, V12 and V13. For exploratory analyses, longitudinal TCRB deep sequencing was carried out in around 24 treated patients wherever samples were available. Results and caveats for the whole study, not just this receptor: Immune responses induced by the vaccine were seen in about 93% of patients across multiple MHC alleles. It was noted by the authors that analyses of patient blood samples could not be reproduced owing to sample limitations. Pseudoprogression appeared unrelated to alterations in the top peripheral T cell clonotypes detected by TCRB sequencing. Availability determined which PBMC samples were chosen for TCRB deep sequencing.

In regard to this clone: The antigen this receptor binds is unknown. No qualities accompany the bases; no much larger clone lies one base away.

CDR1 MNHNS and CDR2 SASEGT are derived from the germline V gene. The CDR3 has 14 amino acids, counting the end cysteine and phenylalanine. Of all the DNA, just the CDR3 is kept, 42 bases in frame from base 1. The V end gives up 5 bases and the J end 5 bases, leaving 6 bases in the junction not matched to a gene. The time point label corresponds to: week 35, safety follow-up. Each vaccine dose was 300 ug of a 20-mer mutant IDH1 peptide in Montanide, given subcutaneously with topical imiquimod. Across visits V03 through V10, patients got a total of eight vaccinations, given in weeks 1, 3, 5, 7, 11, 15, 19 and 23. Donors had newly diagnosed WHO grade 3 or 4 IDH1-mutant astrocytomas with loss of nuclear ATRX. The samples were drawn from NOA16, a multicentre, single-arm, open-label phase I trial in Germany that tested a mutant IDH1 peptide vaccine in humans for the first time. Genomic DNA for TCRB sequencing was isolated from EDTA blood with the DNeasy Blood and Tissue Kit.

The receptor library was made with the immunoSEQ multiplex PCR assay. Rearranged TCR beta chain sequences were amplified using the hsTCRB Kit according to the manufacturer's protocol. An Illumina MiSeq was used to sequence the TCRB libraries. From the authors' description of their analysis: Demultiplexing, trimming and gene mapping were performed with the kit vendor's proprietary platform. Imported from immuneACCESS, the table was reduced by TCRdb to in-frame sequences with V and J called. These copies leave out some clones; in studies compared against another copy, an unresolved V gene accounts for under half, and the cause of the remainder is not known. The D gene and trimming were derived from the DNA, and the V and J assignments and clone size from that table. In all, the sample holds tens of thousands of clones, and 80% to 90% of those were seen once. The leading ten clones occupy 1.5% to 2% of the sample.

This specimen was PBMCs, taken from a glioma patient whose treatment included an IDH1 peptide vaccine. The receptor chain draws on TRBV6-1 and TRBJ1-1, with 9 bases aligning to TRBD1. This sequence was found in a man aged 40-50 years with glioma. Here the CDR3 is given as CASSTNDRGTEAFF. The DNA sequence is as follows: TGTGCCAGCAGTACGAACGACAGGGGGACTGAAGCTTTCTTT.